This T cell receptor beta chain was captured in a study of T-cell memory formation after mild COVID-19. For the study at large: TCR clusters were largely donor specific.

Trimming took 6 bases from V and 6 from J, leaving 14 bases between them. This CDR3 is 13 amino acids long. 5'RACE primed at constant segments yielded TCR alpha and TCR beta cDNA libraries bearing sample barcodes and UMIs. TCRdb re-called the 5' RACE reads with MiXCR, one entry per CDR3 protein. The table lists under 200,000 distinct CDR3 sequences, 11% of them singletons. Regarding the study as a whole: Among clones contracting day 15 to 85, CD4/CD8 was balanced, whereas later expanders leaned CD4+.

As to this clonotype: Its antigen remains unknown.

The chain has TRBV12-3 or TRBV12-4 and TRBJ1-2; D not certain. What was sequenced was PBMCs or a T cell subset sorted from them (not recorded which). This TCR was sampled from a man aged 18-30 years who had mild COVID-19 (a few samples of this study predate the infection). Cell type and time point are not known. In DNA, the CDR3 is TGTGCCAGCAGACGGCCCGGCGGGGATGGCTACACCTTC. Translated, it gives CASRRPGGDGYTF.